Reported below is one TCR beta chain. The antigen is not known. Replicate PCRs for sorted subsets used 200 ng DNA; this equaled 25,000 to 35,000 T cell genomes. Libraries were prepared by immunoSEQ multiplex PCR; TCRdb keeps only in-frame clonotypes and omits some of them. Of millions of clones detected, approximately 94% appear once; the ten largest clones hold 1.5% to 2%. This specimen comes from a study of shared clonotypes between healthy human individuals. About the research overall: Each donor's CD4 naive and CD4 memory cells filled three plates apiece, CD8 naive two, and CD8 memory one.

Naive CD8 cells comprised CD45RO-negative, CCR7-positively selected cells, excluding terminally differentiated effector memory CD45RA+ cells. Findings and limits, study-wide: Generally, naive subsets came out with larger estimated richness than memory subsets.

V was shortened by 7 bases and J by 3 bases, with 18 bases between the two germline ends. The length of the CDR3 is 15 residues. The germline gives CDR1 SGDLS, CDR2 YYNGEE. V usage is TRBV9 and J usage is TRBJ2-3; D is perhaps TRBD1 or TRBD2 (5 bases each). Sequencing used naive CD8+ T cells from PBMCs. The receptor comes from a man between 18 and 29 years old in good health. Some clones in this sample may be carry-over from other donors' samples. The CDR3: CASGDRHSGTDTQYF. The CDR3 nucleotides read TGTGCCAGCGGGGACCGACATTCTGGAACAGATACGCAGTATTTT.